This entry describes one T cell receptor beta chain. Its cognate antigen is unknown. TCRdb's table, derived via immunoSEQ multiplex PCR, lists solely in-frame clones and lacks some. The table includes around 19,000 clones, around 80% detected once. The sample originates from a study of ipilimumab plus nivolumab after autologous stem cell transplantation. The germline CDR1 and CDR2 sequences are ENHRY and SYGVKD. The V gene lost 0 bases and the J gene lost 10 bases, with 10 bases spanning the gap. The CDR3 sequence is 13 residues long. General observations from the study: Per the authors, repertoire, Treg and microbiota data justify further study.

Starting 14 to 28 days after autologous transplant, ipilimumab 1 mg/kg was given. This receptor was taken from a male donor with diffuse large B-cell lymphoma. The V and J genes are TRBV10-3 and TRBJ2-1; maybe TRBD2 (5 bases). Sample: PBMCs, taken in a trial of ipilimumab plus nivolumab as post-transplant consolidation. The CDR3 region is CAISESLGSEQFF. CDR3 DNA: TGTGCCATCAGTGAGTCGTTGGGGAGCGAGCAGTTCTTC.